Shown below are 12 T cell receptor beta chains from a single sample sequenced in a study of T cells after yellow fever vaccination. TCRdb itself ran the 5' RACE reads through MiXCR, one entry per CDR3 protein. The sample consists of under 600,000 distinct CDR3 sequences, 20% to 25% of them appearing once. The material was PBMCs, obtained approximately 22 days after the first yellow fever vaccination. The receptors derive from a man younger than 30 who received the YFV17D yellow fever vaccine.

This chain joins TRBV13 and TRBJ1-1, with no clear D. The CDR3 is made up of 14 amino acids. From germline, CDR1 is PRHDT and CDR2 FYEKMQ (reference sequence). The ends were cut back, 2 bases at V and 0 bases at J, with 7 bases in the middle. This CDR3 reads CASSLRPLNTEAFF. The DNA for the CDR3 is TGTGCCAGCAGCTTACGTCCGTTGAACACTGAAGCTTTCTTT.

This clonotype was seen only a few times. V and J are TRBV2 and TRBJ1-5; no clear D gene. The germline V gene has CDR1 SNHLY and CDR2 FYNNEI. V was trimmed by 2 bases and J by 0 bases, leaving 8 bases between them. The CDR3 covers 15 residues. The CDR3 loop reads CASSENTNSNQPQHF. The DNA of the CDR3 is TGTGCCAGCAGTGAAAATACGAATAGCAATCAGCCCCAGCATTTT.

There are a few counts of this clonotype. The rearrangement joins TRBV19 to TRBJ2-1; tentative D call: TRBD2 (6 bases). Germline V lookup: CDR1 LNHDA, CDR2 SQIVND (reference sequence). The CDR3 runs to 15 residues. With 7 bases removed from V and 10 bases from J, the gap between germline ends came to 23 bases. The DNA of the CDR3 is TGTGCCAGTACGGAGGGGACTTCTTCTCATGGGGAGCAGTTCTTC. Its protein product is CASTEGTSSHGEQFF.

CDR3 sequence (DNA): TGTGCCAGCAGTTCGGGCGGGGGGGCCCGGGAGACCCAGTACTTC. It encodes CASSSGGGARETQYF. The chain employs TRBV12-3 or TRBV12-4 and TRBJ2-5; 9 bases line up with TRBD2. V dropped 4 bases and J dropped 5; count of bases not matched to a gene: 8. There are 15 residues in the CDR3.

The table lists this clonotype with a few counts. The chain carries TRBV24-1 and TRBJ2-1; D is ambiguous. The V and J ends lost 3 bases and 9 bases respectively, with 11 bases between them. The CDR3 loop spans 13 amino acids. Germline CDR1 KGHDR, CDR2 SFDVKD. CDR3 nucleotides: TGTGCCACCAGTGATGCCTCAGCCCGTGAGCAGTTCTTC. As protein: CATSDASAREQFF.

The chain links TRBV20-1 to TRBJ2-7; weak D call: TRBD2 (6 bases). CDR3 size: 14 residues. The V and J ends lost 1 base and 2 bases respectively, with 12 bases between them. Germline-derived CDR1 and CDR2 are DFQATT and SNEGSKA (reference sequence). The CDR3 DNA follows: TGCAGTGCTAGAGGCGGGACCGTTACCTACGAGCAGTACTTC. Amino acids: CSARGGTVTYEQYF.

This clonotype was detected only a few times. This rearrangement joins TRBV13 to TRBJ2-1; perhaps D is TRBD1 or TRBD2 (5 bases each). Trimming took 4 bases from V and 5 from J, leaving 12 bases between them. CDR3 length: 14 residues. Germline-derived CDR1 and CDR2 are PRHDT and FYEKMQ (reference sequence). CDR3 region: CASSSRTGHNEQFF. Here the CDR3 DNA reads TGTGCCAGCAGCTCGCGAACGGGGCACAATGAGCAGTTCTTC. The full variable domain, its missing parts supplied by reference TRBV13 and TRBJ2-1, is AAGVIQSPRHLIKEKRETATLKCYPIPRHDTVYWYQQGPGQDPQFLISFYEKMQSDKGSIPDRFSAQQFSDYHSELNMSSLELGDSALYFCASSSRTGHNEQFFGPGTRLTVL.

This clonotype has at least ten counts. This chain links TRBV14 with TRBJ2-7; no firm D call. The V end lost 0 bases, the J end lost 3 bases, and 0 bases lay between the germline ends. Germline lookup yields CDR1 SGHDN and CDR2 FVKESK. The CDR3 is 11 amino acids. CDR3 bases: TGTGCCAGCAGCCAAGACTACGAGCAGTACTTC. This gives the protein CASSQDYEQYF.

This chain links TRBV12-3 or TRBV12-4 with TRBJ2-3; 7 positions match TRBD2. The CDR3 runs 15 residues. V gave up 6 bases and J gave up 2 bases; unmatched junction bases: 8. CDR3 sequence (DNA): TGTGCCAGCAGACTCCTAGCGGTCACCACAGATACGCAGTATTTT. Its protein is CASRLLAVTTDTQYF.

In this sample, this clonotype turned up a few times. The chain's CDR3 is CASSKRVGNTEAFF. The DNA of the CDR3 is TGTGCCAGCAGTAAGCGGGTCGGGAACACTGAAGCTTTCTTT. The chain links TRBV6-1 to TRBJ1-1; no clear D. This CDR3 spans 14 amino acids. V lost 5 bases and J 1 base, leaving 11 bases between the germline ends. Germline lookup yields CDR1 MNHNS and CDR2 SASEGT.

The V and J genes are TRBV29-1 and TRBJ2-5; D unclear. The CDR3 consists of 18 residues. Trimming took off 3 bases at V and 0 bases at J, with 23 bases between the two ends. CDR1 SQVTM and CDR2 ANQGSEA come from the germline V gene. CDR3 sequence reads: CSVETASPYGGDQETQYF. CDR3 sequence (DNA): TGCAGCGTTGAGACCGCTAGTCCGTACGGTGGGGACCAAGAGACCCAGTACTTC.

The chain is built from TRBV5-4 and TRBJ2-5, with TRBD1 matching over 7 bases. Trimming removed 3 bases from V and 5 bases from J; junction bases left unmatched: 7. This CDR3 is built from 14 residues. The germline V gene encodes CDR1 SGHNT and CDR2 YYREEE (reference sequence). DNA of the CDR3: TGTGCCAGCAGCTCAGAGGGGGCTCGGGAGACCCAGTACTTC. It is translated as CASSSEGARETQYF.